The 3 T cell receptor beta chains reported below all come from one sample, sequenced in a study of control samples from healthy donors and cancer patients. Produced via immunoSEQ multiplex PCR; TCRdb's table is partial and in-frame only. Of some 120,000 clones listed, about 92% are singletons. Sequenced sample: PBMCs. Every receptor here comes from a middle-aged man with head and neck cancer.

J is TRBJ1-1 and V is TRBV3-1 (or the pseudogene TRBV3-2); D is undetermined. The CDR3 totals 14 residues. V was shortened by 1 base and J by 7 bases, with 13 bases between the two germline ends. CDR1 is LGHDT and CDR2 is YNNKEL in the germline V gene (reference sequence). CDR3 bases: TGTGCCAGCAGCCAAGTAGTCGGAGCCGATGAAGCTTTCTTT. Translation: CASSQVVGADEAFF.

CDR3 bases: TGTGCCAGCAGCTTAGTCGGGGATGAGCAGTTCTTC. Its translation: CASSLVGDEQFF. The chain uses TRBV11-2 and TRBJ2-1, with D tentatively TRBD2 (5 bases). The CDR3 is 12 residues long. Germline V gene data show CDR1 as SGHAT and CDR2 as FQNNGV. V dropped 1 base and J dropped 8 bases, with 6 bases sitting between them.

V is TRBV5-8 and J is TRBJ1-5; TRBD1 is a possible D gene (5 bases). Per the germline V gene, CDR1 is SGHTS and CDR2 is YDEGEE. Between the trimmed V and J ends, which lost 0 bases and 7 bases, there was a span of 17 bases. This CDR3 has 16 amino acids. In DNA form, the CDR3 reads TGTGCCAGCAGCTTGGCGGGGCTCGGTGGGGAGCAGCCCCAGCATTTT. Translating gives CASSLAGLGGEQPQHF.